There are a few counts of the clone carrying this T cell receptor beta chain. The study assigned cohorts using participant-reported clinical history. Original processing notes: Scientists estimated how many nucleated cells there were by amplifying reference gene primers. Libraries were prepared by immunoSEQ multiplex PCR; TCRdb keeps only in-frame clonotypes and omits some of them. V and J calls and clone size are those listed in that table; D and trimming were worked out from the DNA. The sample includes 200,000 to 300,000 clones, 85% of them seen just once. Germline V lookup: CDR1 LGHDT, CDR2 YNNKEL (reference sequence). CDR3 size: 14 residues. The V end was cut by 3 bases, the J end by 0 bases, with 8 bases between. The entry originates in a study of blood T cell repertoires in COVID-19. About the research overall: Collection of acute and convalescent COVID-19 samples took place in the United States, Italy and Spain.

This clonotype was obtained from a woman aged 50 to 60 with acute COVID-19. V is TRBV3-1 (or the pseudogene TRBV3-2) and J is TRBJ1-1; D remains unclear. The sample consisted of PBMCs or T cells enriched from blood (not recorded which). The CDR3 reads CASSQHGVNTEAFF. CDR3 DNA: TGTGCCAGCAGCCAGCACGGGGTGAACACTGAAGCTTTCTTT.